These T cell receptor beta chains were read from a single sample in a study of blood T cell repertoires in COVID-19. The repertoire was sequenced with immunoSEQ multiplex PCR; TCRdb's copy has only in-frame clones and lacks some. The sample gives approximately 90,000 clones, over 75% of which show up once; under 4.5% is in the top ten. The sequenced sample consisted of peripheral blood. The source is a man in his 60s with acute or convalescent COVID-19. CDR3s include the opening cysteine and the closing phenylalanine or tryptophan. A D gene is named only where the DNA matches it firmly. Part of the rows lack a size; the others show once, few, many or a class for expanded clones.

TRBV5-1	NA	TRBJ2-5	NA	TGCGCCAGCAGCCCCGGAGCCCGAGAGACCCAGTACTTC	CASSPGARETQYF
TRBV5-4	NA	TRBJ1-6	NA	TGTGCCAGCAGCTTGGACGGGGATTCACCCCTCCACTTT	CASSLDGDSPLHF
TRBV10-1	NA	TRBJ1-2	NA	TGCGCCAGCAGTAAGACATCTAACTATGGCTACACCTTC	CASSKTSNYGYTF
TRBV15	few	TRBJ1-1	NA	TGTGCCACCAGCAGAGATCCCACAGGGAACACTGAAGCTTTCTTT	CATSRDPTGNTEAFF
TRBV9	NA	TRBJ2-1	TRBD2	TGTGCCAGCAGCACCGAACTAGCGGGGGGGATTTACAATGAGCAGTTCTTC	CASSTELAGGIYNEQFF
TRBV6-2/TRBV6-3	NA	TRBJ1-5	TRBD1	TGTGCCAGCAGTCCGACAGGGACAAATCAGCCCCAGCATTTT	CASSPTGTNQPQHF
TRBV27	NA	TRBJ2-7	TRBD2	TGTGCCAGCAGAACTCCGGGGGGGCTCGAGCAGTACTTC	CASRTPGGLEQYF
TRBV24-1	many	TRBJ2-3	TRBD1	TGTGCCACCAGTGCCAAGTCGGACAGGGGAAATACGCAGTATTTT	CATSAKSDRGNTQYF
TRBV12-3/TRBV12-4	NA	TRBJ2-7	NA	TGTGCCAGCAGTTTCCGACAGGGAGGCGAGCAGTACTTC	CASSFRQGGEQYF
TRBV23-1	NA	TRBJ1-1	TRBD1	TGCGCCAGCAGTCCAATACGGGACAGGGGAACTGAAGCTTTCTTT	CASSPIRDRGTEAFF
TRBV7-8	NA	TRBJ2-5	TRBD2	TGTGCCAGCAGCAAGACCAGCGGGGGATCTGAACAAGAGACCCAGTACTTC	CASSKTSGGSEQETQYF
TRBV5-1	NA	TRBJ2-3	TRBD2	TGCGCCAGCAGCCCGTACGTCTTCGGCGCGGGGGGGCCGGGCACAGATACGCAGTATTTT	CASSPYVFGAGGPGTDTQYF
TRBV19	NA	TRBJ2-5	TRBD1	TGTGCCAGTAGTACGGACAGGGGGCGCTTCGAGACCCAGTACTTC	CASSTDRGRFETQYF
TRBV25-1	NA	TRBJ2-6	TRBD1	TGTGCCAGCAGTGATACAGGGGCTGGGGCCAACGTCCTGACTTTC	CASSDTGAGANVLTF
TRBV21-1	few	TRBJ2-1	NA	TGTGCCAGCAGCTCCCGGGACAGGGATGAGCAGTTCTTC	CASSSRDRDEQFF
TRBV5-5	NA	TRBJ2-7	NA	TGTGCCAGCAGAAAGGGCCACAGGGACGAGGAGCAGTACTTC	CASRKGHRDEEQYF
TRBV10-3	NA	TRBJ2-5	NA	TGTGCCATCAGGGCGGACAGCCAAGAGACCCAGTACTTC	CAIRADSQETQYF
TRBV10-3	NA	TRBJ2-1	TRBD1	TGTGCCATCAAAGACTCCGGGACAGGGGACCATGAGCAGTTCTTC	CAIKDSGTGDHEQFF
TRBV4-2	NA	TRBJ1-1	TRBD1	TGTGCCAGCAGCCCCTCGACAGGGGGCAGGACTGAAGCTTTCTTT	CASSPSTGGRTEAFF
TRBV7-9	few	TRBJ1-2	NA	TGTGCCAGCAGCTTAGCCCCTGGGAGTCAAGGCTACACCTTC	CASSLAPGSQGYTF
TRBV9	few	TRBJ2-7	TRBD1	TGTGCCAGCAGCGCCTCAGGGGGCGGATTCCACGAGCAGTACTTC	CASSASGGGFHEQYF
TRBV13	NA	TRBJ2-1	TRBD2	TGTGCCAGCAGCTTAGTAGCTAGCGGTAATGAGCAGTTCTTC	CASSLVASGNEQFF
TRBV6-2/TRBV6-3	NA	TRBJ1-2	NA	TGTGCCAGCAGCCGCGGGGGGCTGAGCTATGGCTACACCTTC	CASSRGGLSYGYTF
TRBV27	NA	TRBJ1-6	NA	TGTGCCAGCAGTTTATTGCGTAACGATTCACCCCTCCACTTT	CASSLLRNDSPLHF
TRBV11-2	NA	TRBJ2-7	NA	TGTGCCAGCAGCCGAGACAGGTTTGTCTCCTACGAGCAGTACTTC	CASSRDRFVSYEQYF
TRBV27	NA	TRBJ2-7	NA	TGTGCCAGCAGTTTGGGGGCTACAGCCTACGAGCAGTACTTC	CASSLGATAYEQYF
TRBV11-3	NA	TRBJ1-1	TRBD1	TGTGCCAGCAGCCCAGGGGGTCGGGAACGGACTGAAGCTTTCTTT	CASSPGGRERTEAFF
TRBV28	NA	TRBJ2-3	TRBD1	TGTGCCAGCAGTTCCCGGGACAGATCTAGCACAGATACGCAGTATTTT	CASSSRDRSSTDTQYF
TRBV7-9	NA	TRBJ2-7	NA	TGTGCCAGCAGCTTAGGGGCAGCGGCCTCCTACGAGCAGTACTTC	CASSLGAAASYEQYF
TRBV7-2	NA	TRBJ2-1	NA	TGTGCCAGCAGCTGGGCAGGGGTTTTTGGGGGGCAGTTCTTC	CASSWAGVFGGQFF
TRBV7-6	NA	TRBJ2-1	TRBD2	TGTGCCAGCAGCTTAATGGGGGGGGCTAGCGGGTACAATGAGCAGTTCTTC	CASSLMGGASGYNEQFF
TRBV15	NA	TRBJ1-4	TRBD1	TGTGCCACCAGCAGGACCGGGACAGGGGATGAAAAACTGTTTTTT	CATSRTGTGDEKLFF
TRBV5-1	NA	TRBJ1-1	NA	TGCGCCAGCAGCTTGCAGATTTGGAACACTGAAGCTTTCTTT	CASSLQIWNTEAFF
TRBV2	NA	TRBJ2-2	NA	TGTGCCAGCAGATCAGGGGTTGGGGGGGAGCTGTTTTTT	CASRSGVGGELFF
TRBV4-2	once	TRBJ2-6	NA	TGTGCCAGCAGCCAAGTTTCAGCTGGGGCCAACGTCCTGACTTTC	CASSQVSAGANVLTF
TRBV30	NA	TRBJ2-3	NA	TGTGCCTGGAGTGCCGGGTGGACAGATACGCAGTATTTT	CAWSAGWTDTQYF
TRBV6-5	NA	TRBJ1-2	NA	TGTGCCAGCAGCCCCCGTGGCCCTAGGCATGGCTACACCTTC	CASSPRGPRHGYTF
TRBV7-6	few	TRBJ2-7	TRBD1	TGTGCCAGCAGCCGCAAAGGGACAGGGTGGCATTACGAGCAGTACTTC	CASSRKGTGWHYEQYF
TRBV7-9	NA	TRBJ2-5	TRBD2	TGTGCCAGCAGCTCGGGACTAGCGGGATGGAAGACCCAGTACTTC	CASSSGLAGWKTQYF
TRBV5-1	NA	TRBJ1-4	TRBD1	TGCGCCAGCAGCTTTCTTCCGGGACAGGCTTCTGAAAAACTGTTTTTT	CASSFLPGQASEKLFF
TRBV19	NA	TRBJ2-1	TRBD2	TGTGCCAGTAGTATAGTGCTAGCGGGCTACAATGAGCAGTTCTTC	CASSIVLAGYNEQFF
TRBV7-2	NA	TRBJ2-2	TRBD2	TGTGCCAGCAGCTTAGTGAGGACTAGCAACGGGGAGCTGTTTTTT	CASSLVRTSNGELFF
TRBV6-2/TRBV6-3	NA	TRBJ1-1	NA	TGTGCCAGCAGTTACCAGGTGCGACACATCTACGGAGGTGAAGCTTTCTTT	CASSYQVRHIYGGEAFF
TRBV14	NA	TRBJ2-7	NA	TGTGCCAGCAGCCAAGCCGGGACACACGAGCAGTACTTC	CASSQAGTHEQYF
TRBV2	NA	TRBJ2-2	TRBD2	TGTGCCAGCAGCCGAGCGGGAGGACCCGGGGAGCTGTTTTTT	CASSRAGGPGELFF